The text below deals with one TCR beta chain. Its cognate antigen has yet to be identified. The sample holds no much larger clone one base away, and base qualities are not on file. TCR repertoires of sorted CD4+ and CD8+ blood T cells from severe aplastic anemia patients and healthy subjects were deep-sequenced in the study. Ficoll-Paque density gradient centrifugation was used to isolate peripheral blood mononuclear cells. Before DNA extraction, CD4+ and CD8+ T cells were sorted by FACS or by magnetic beads. Genomic DNA was used as template for profiling of TCR beta VDJ combinations and CDR3 sequences. TCR repertoire sequencing was run on an Illumina HiSeq 2000. The published analysis was carried out like this. TRBV/TRBJ rearrangement plots, CDR3 size and DJ length profiles, and Simpson's diversity index were used to evaluate the repertoires. The most abundant DNA sequence in the deep sequencing data was taken as the immunodominant clone. CDR3 amino acid sequences were checked for sharing between subjects and were compared against published repertoires and the VDJdb database. TCRdb redid the processing of the public reads, applying fastp at Q25 and MiXCR, and retained in-frame beta chains. Rows with a matching CDR3 protein are joined into one entry that keeps the most common DNA and genes. Clone size and V and J calls follow TCRdb, not the original study. The sample table contains about 170,000 distinct CDR3 sequences; only one count was recorded for 60% to 70% of them. 45% to 50% of the sample rests with the top ten.

The data belong to a study of CD8+CD57+ T cells in acquired aplastic anemia (dated by TCRdb to the late 2010s). Turning to the overall study: Extracted DNA from sorted CD4+ and CD8+ cells averaged around 3.3 ug, ranging from roughly 0.17 to 30 ug. Healthy donor samples averaged roughly 9.8 million reads for CD4+ and approximately 11 million for CD8+ cells. What the authors observed across the whole study: No significant difference in CD8+ Simpson's diversity was found between patients and healthy controls (P=0.060). Although 25 to 30 CD8+ CDR3 sequences were shared by patients and controls, these sequences appeared highly expressed in patients and within the immunodominant clones of patients.

CDR1 and CDR2 were assigned from the germline V gene as SGHRS and YFSETQ. From cysteine to phenylalanine, the CDR3 is 15 amino acids long. Only CDR3 DNA is held: 45 bases, read in frame from base 1. Trimming accounts for 4 bases at V and 2 bases at J, while the number of junction bases matched to no gene is 4. This TCR was sampled from a human donor in good health. The chain links TRBV5-1 with TRBJ2-1; 9 bases in the middle match TRBD2. Sequencing used sorted CD4+, CD8+, or CD8+CD57+ T cells (not recorded which) from PBMCs. The nucleotide sequence is given as TGCGCCAGCAGCGAACTAGCGGGTGCCTACAATGAGCAGTTCTTC. It encodes CASSELAGAYNEQFF.